Below, 25 T cell receptor beta chains from the same sample are listed, as sequenced in a study of CD8 T cells in Susac syndrome. RNA was extracted with the RNeasy kit, and a quantity of 0.5 to 1 ug was reverse transcribed using random hexamers. Using its own MiXCR run on the immunoSEQ multiplex PCR reads, TCRdb lists one record per CDR3 protein. The sample consists of under 200,000 distinct CDR3 sequences, under 95% of them appearing once. Source material: CD4+ T cells from PBMCs. These receptors all stem from a human donor with Susac syndrome.

This chain links TRBV3-1 with TRBJ2-2; D is perhaps TRBD1 or TRBD2 (5 bases each). From germline, CDR1 is LGHDT and CDR2 YNNKEL (reference sequence). The CDR3 covers 17 residues. Trimming left V 0 bases short and J 6 bases short, with 17 bases between. CDR3 sequence (DNA): TGTGCCAGCAGCCAAGATAGGCGAACAGGCGGGTCCGGGGAGCTGTTTTTT. Protein: CASSQDRRTGGSGELFF.

This rearrangement joins TRBV5-6 to TRBJ1-2, with TRBD1 matching 9 bases. This CDR3 comprises 14 residues. Germline assignment: CDR1 SGHDT and CDR2 YYEEEE. The trim removed 4 bases at V and 4 bases at J, leaving 5 bases unmatched. The CDR3 DNA sequence: TGTGCCAGCAGCCTACCGACAGGGGGCTATGGCTACACCTTC. This encodes CASSLPTGGYGYTF.

This clonotype has a single count. The V and J genes are TRBV12-3 or TRBV12-4 and TRBJ1-2; D possibly corresponds to TRBD1 (6 bases). Trimming left V 7 bases short and J 9 bases short, with 18 bases between. The CDR3 is made up of 13 amino acids. CDR3 coding DNA: TGTGCCAGCACCTTACAGGGTCTATGGAGCTACACCTTC. It codes for CASTLQGLWSYTF.

The chain carries TRBV29-1 and TRBJ1-5, with D maybe TRBD1 (5 bases). Trimming removed 4 bases from V and 6 bases from J, with 13 bases in between. Germline V lookup: CDR1 SQVTM, CDR2 ANQGSEA. The CDR3 covers 13 residues. CDR3 amino acids: CSVVGGRGQPQHF. The CDR3 DNA sequence: TGCAGCGTTGTGGGGGGAAGAGGTCAGCCCCAGCATTTT.

The rearrangement uses TRBV2 and TRBJ2-3; D possibly corresponds to TRBD1 (5 bases). The CDR3 consists of 14 residues. Germline CDR1 is SNHLY and CDR2 is FYNNEI. V was clipped by 10 bases and J by 1 base, with 15 bases between them. The DNA of the CDR3 is TGTGCCACCTCCCCGGACATACGCACAGATACGCAGTATTTT. It translates to CATSPDIRTDTQYF. The variable domain in full, completed from reference TRBV2 and TRBJ2-3, reads EPEVTQTPSHQVTQMGQEVILRCVPISNHLYFYWYRQILGQKVEFLVSFYNNEISEKSEIFDDQFSVERPDGSNFTLKIRSTKLEDSAMYFCATSPDIRTDTQYFGPGTRLTVL.

As DNA, the CDR3 is TGTGCCAGCAGCCGATTGTTAAATTATGAGCAGTTCTTC. Encoded protein: CASSRLLNYEQFF. The V gene is TRBV11-2, the J gene TRBJ2-1, with D uncertain. The V gene lost 5 bases and the J gene lost 8 bases, with 13 bases spanning the gap. The CDR3 has 13 residues. Germline CDR1 SGHAT, CDR2 FQNNGV.

The chain is built from TRBV7-2 and TRBJ1-2, with 9 nucleotides matching TRBD1. Germline values: CDR1 SGHTA, CDR2 FQGNSA. Losses at the gene ends were 1 base for V and 7 bases for J; bases not matched to a gene: 4. There are 14 residues in the CDR3. The CDR3 here is CASSLGGTGPGYTF. In DNA, the CDR3 is TGTGCCAGCAGCTTAGGGGGGACAGGGCCTGGCTACACCTTC.

The CDR3: CASQRLGLGYEQYF. The DNA for the CDR3 is TGTGCCAGCCAACGGCTAGGGCTCGGATACGAGCAGTACTTC. The chain is built from TRBV6-2 or TRBV6-3 and TRBJ2-7; D remains unclear. This CDR3 is 14 amino acids long. Germline V CDR1 and CDR2: MNHEY, SVGEGT. V dropped 8 bases and J dropped 4 bases, with 18 bases sitting between them.

J is TRBJ2-3 and V is TRBV14; D gene uncertain. This CDR3 region has 13 residues. Trimming removed 1 base from V and 8 bases from J, with 10 bases in between. Germline V gene data show CDR1 as SGHDN and CDR2 as FVKESK. CDR3 amino acids: CASSQVRAATQYF. In DNA, the CDR3 is TGTGCCAGCAGCCAAGTCCGGGCGGCTACGCAGTATTTT.

The chain joins TRBV9 to TRBJ2-2; 9 bases are shared with TRBD1. There are 17 residues in the CDR3. Germline values: CDR1 SGDLS, CDR2 YYNGEE. V trimming: 0 bases; J trimming: 4 bases; junction bases outside the gene matches: 7. The DNA of the CDR3 is TGTGCCAGCAGCGTAGCTGGGACAGGGCCGAGCACCGGGGAGCTGTTTTTT. As protein: CASSVAGTGPSTGELFF.

V gene TRBV29-1 combines with J gene TRBJ1-5; 8 nucleotides line up with TRBD1. V trimming: 4 bases; J trimming: 5 bases; junction bases outside the gene matches: 4. The CDR3 sequence is 13 residues long. Germline V gene data show CDR1 as SQVTM and CDR2 as ANQGSEA. In DNA, the CDR3 is TGCAGCGTTGGACAGGGGAGCGATCAGCCCCAGCATTTT. It encodes CSVGQGSDQPQHF.

This chain uses TRBV9 with TRBJ1-2; 10 bases agree with TRBD1. V trimming: 0 bases; J trimming: 8 bases; junction bases outside the gene matches: 7. The CDR3 is made up of 15 amino acids. Germline V CDR1 and CDR2: SGDLS, YYNGEE. The CDR3: CASSVEDRGRLGYTF. CDR3 DNA sequence: TGTGCCAGCAGCGTAGAAGACAGGGGGCGTTTAGGCTACACCTTC.

The rearrangement uses TRBV6-1 and TRBJ1-1; 8 bases align to TRBD1. The V gene end was trimmed by 4 bases and the J gene end by 4 bases; junction bases not matched to a gene: 5. Germline V lookup: CDR1 MNHNS, CDR2 SASEGT. CDR3 length equals 14 residues. The CDR3: CASSAGGAGTEAFF. In DNA, the CDR3 is TGTGCCAGCAGTGCAGGGGGCGCAGGCACTGAAGCTTTCTTT.

For the CDR3, the DNA is TGTGCCAGCAGCTTAGCCTTTGGAGGCGGGCGGACAGATACGCAGTATTTT. This codes for CASSLAFGGGRTDTQYF. The chain combines TRBV7-2 with TRBJ2-3; possibly TRBD2 for D (5 bases). The V and J ends lost 0 bases and 3 bases respectively, with 16 bases between them. This CDR3 has 17 residues. Per the germline V gene, CDR1 is SGHTA and CDR2 is FQGNSA.

The chain carries TRBV10-3 and TRBJ1-6, with TRBD1 identical over 8 bases. Germline V gene data show CDR1 as ENHRY and CDR2 as SYGVKD. The CDR3 runs 14 residues. The V and J ends lost 3 bases and 7 bases, in that order; junction bases with no gene match: 2. The DNA of the CDR3 is TGTGCCATCAGTGAACGACAGGGGAATTCACCCCTCCACTTT. This encodes CAISERQGNSPLHF.

This rearrangement joins TRBV5-1 to TRBJ1-1; no clear D. Trimming took off 1 base at V and 2 bases at J, with 9 bases between the two ends. Germline V CDR1 and CDR2: SGHRS, YFSETQ. The CDR3 covers 14 residues. The CDR3 reads CASSLSGSNTEAFF. The CDR3 DNA reads TGCGCCAGCAGCTTGTCCGGGTCCAACACTGAAGCTTTCTTT.

This chain connects TRBV5-1 to TRBJ1-1; D gene unclear. CDR3 size: 14 residues. Per germline, CDR1 SGHRS and CDR2 YFSETQ. Trimming pared 0 bases from V and 5 bases from J, leaving 11 bases between. The CDR3 is CASSLVAGSTEAFF. The CDR3 nucleotides are TGCGCCAGCAGCTTGGTCGCGGGGAGTACTGAAGCTTTCTTT. Full variable domain (rest looked up from reference TRBV5-1 and TRBJ1-1): KAGVTQTPRYLIKTRGQQVTLSCSPISGHRSVSWYQQTPGQGLQFLFEYFSETQRNKGNFPGRFSGRQFSNSRSEMNVSTLELGDSALYLCASSLVAGSTEAFFGQGTRLTVV.

This clonotype was seen a handful of times. The gene calls are TRBV5-1 and TRBJ1-1; 9 bases are shared with TRBD1. The germline gives CDR1 SGHRS, CDR2 YFSETQ. This CDR3 is 16 amino acids long. Losses at the gene ends were 3 bases for V and 2 bases for J; bases not matched to a gene: 8. CDR3 nucleotides: TGCGCCAGCAGCTGGGGGACAGGGAAGGGTAACACTGAAGCTTTCTTT. Its translation is CASSWGTGKGNTEAFF. Filled out from reference TRBV5-1 and TRBJ1-1, the complete variable domain reads KAGVTQTPRYLIKTRGQQVTLSCSPISGHRSVSWYQQTPGQGLQFLFEYFSETQRNKGNFPGRFSGRQFSNSRSEMNVSTLELGDSALYLCASSWGTGKGNTEAFFGQGTRLTVV.

The chain employs TRBV15 and TRBJ2-7; D is possibly TRBD2 (6 bases). Germline V CDR1 and CDR2: LNHNV, YYDKDF (reference sequence). Trimming left V 0 bases short and J 1 base short, with 7 bases between. The CDR3 has 14 amino acids. The CDR3 DNA is TGTGCCACCAGCAGAGAAGCGGGTTCCTACGAGCAGTACTTC. This codes for CATSREAGSYEQYF.

This clonotype appeared a few times. The chain recombines TRBV6-2 or TRBV6-3 with TRBJ2-2; no clear D. V dropped 7 bases and J dropped 2 bases, with 5 bases sitting between them. CDR1 MNHEY and CDR2 SVGEGT come from the germline V gene. This CDR3 spans 12 amino acids. The CDR3 DNA reads TGTGCCAGCAAGGGAAACACCGGGGAGCTGTTTTTT. Protein product: CASKGNTGELFF.

This clonotype is a singleton in its sample. The V gene is TRBV9, the J gene TRBJ2-6, with 7 bases that match TRBD1. The germline gives CDR1 SGDLS, CDR2 YYNGEE. The CDR3 has 15 residues. The junction had 0 bases not matched to a gene; V was cut back by 3 bases and J by 0 bases. CDR3 in DNA: TGTGCCAGCAGCGAGGGGGCCTCTGGGGCCAACGTCCTGACTTTC. This encodes CASSEGASGANVLTF.

This sequence joins TRBV18 and TRBJ2-2, with a weak D call TRBD1 (6 bases). CDR3 size: 15 residues. Between the trimmed V and J ends, which lost 4 bases and 0 bases, there was a span of 9 bases. Germline V gene lookup returns CDR1 KGHSH and CDR2 LQKENI. The CDR3 coding sequence is TGTGCCAGCTCACTACGACAGGCGAACACCGGGGAGCTGTTTTTT. Translated: CASSLRQANTGELFF.

Here the CDR3 DNA reads TGTGCCAGCAGCCCTGTGACTAGCGGGGGATCGCAGTATTTT. It encodes CASSPVTSGGSQYF. The V call is TRBV9, the J call TRBJ2-3; TRBD2 matches at 12 bases. Germline trimming cut 4 bases from V and 10 bases from J; bases unmatched to any gene: 7. The CDR3 extends over 14 amino acids. In germline, CDR1 is SGDLS, CDR2 YYNGEE.

This chain links TRBV7-2 with TRBJ2-7, with D tentatively TRBD1 or TRBD2 (6 bases each). This CDR3 is built from 16 residues. The V gene lost 2 bases and the J gene lost 3 bases, with 17 bases spanning the gap. The germline gives CDR1 SGHTA, CDR2 FQGNSA. CDR3 in DNA: TGTGCCAGCAGCTTAAGGGGGGCCCCCCACCTCTACGAGCAGTACTTC. Translated, it gives CASSLRGAPHLYEQYF. The full variable domain, its missing parts supplied by reference TRBV7-2 and TRBJ2-7, is GAGVSQSPSNKVTEKGKDVELRCDPISGHTALYWYRQSLGQGLEFLIYFQGNSAPDKSGLPSDRFSAERTGGSVSTLTIQRTQQEDSAVYLCASSLRGAPHLYEQYFGPGTRLTVT.

The genes are TRBV12-3 or TRBV12-4 and TRBJ1-2, with D hard to call. This CDR3 is 11 amino acids long. V lost 2 bases, J lost 7 bases, and 5 bases lay in between. The CDR3 spells CASSLSGGYTF. In DNA, the CDR3 is TGTGCCAGCAGTTTATCTGGTGGCTACACCTTC.